This T cell receptor (beta chain) is from a study of T-cell memory formation after mild COVID-19. With constant-segment primers, 5'RACE yielded cDNA libraries of TCR alpha and TCR beta that carried sample barcodes and UMIs. TCRdb used MiXCR to reprocess the 5' RACE reads, holding one entry per CDR3 protein. Of about 350,000 distinct CDR3 sequences in the sample, about 13% were seen once. The sequence was collected from a man aged 18 to 30 who had mild COVID-19 (a few samples of this study predate the infection). Cell type and time point are not known. Sequencing was carried out using PBMCs or a T cell subset sorted from them (not recorded which).

Here the CDR3 DNA reads TGTGCCAGCAGTGAGATACAGGTCGGGACTCGTCATAGCAATCAGCCCCAGCATTTT. Amino acid sequence: CASSEIQVGTRHSNQPQHF. V gene TRBV2 combines with J gene TRBJ1-5, with a possible D match to TRBD1 (5 bases). This CDR3 spans 19 amino acids. Germline V CDR1 and CDR2: SNHLY, FYNNEI. Deletions cut 3 bases from V and 0 bases from J, with 21 bases between.